Sequencing of this TCR beta chain was carried out in a study of T cell responses to AZD1222 COVID-19 vaccine. A word on this clone: Its antigen is unidentified.

This CDR3 spans 12 amino acids. The protocol was immunoSEQ multiplex PCR, while the TCRdb copy is restricted to in-frame clones and leaves out a portion. The sample includes some 150,000 clones, 85% to 90% of them seen just once. Study-wide results and limits: Repertoire collection took place solely once the T cell response had peaked. Females outnumbered males among donors, who were mostly white British; clonal diversity was possibly underestimated.

This TCR was sampled from an adult in good health. Sequenced material: peripheral blood, taken on day 0 of AZD1222 vaccination. The gene calls are TRBV21-1 and TRBJ1-1. TRBV21-1 has pseudogene status. The CDR3 DNA follows: TGTGCCAGCAGCAAAGAGAGGGATGAAGCTTTCTTT. This gives the protein CASSKERDEAFF.